This passage covers 11 T cell receptor beta chains from one sample sequenced in a study of blood T cell repertoires in COVID-19. The method was immunoSEQ multiplex PCR; TCRdb's version includes in-frame clones alone and lacks a portion of them. The table shows 250,000 to 350,000 clones, with more than 80% occurring only once. Material for sequencing was peripheral blood. These receptors came from a woman in her forties or fifties with COVID-19, enrolled during active disease.

This chain uses TRBV12-5 with TRBJ2-5; 7 bases map to TRBD1. Germline V gene data show CDR1 as LGHNT and CDR2 as FRNRAP. Trimming cost V 4 bases and J 5 bases; bases outside gene matches: 7. There are 14 residues in the CDR3. CDR3 sequence: CASGSQGNEETQYF. As DNA, the CDR3 is TGTGCTAGTGGTTCACAGGGGAACGAGGAGACCCAGTACTTC.

CDR3 in DNA: TGTGCCAGCAGCTTAGGTATTACGGGAGCGGTAACCGGGGAGCTGTTTTTT. This codes for CASSLGITGAVTGELFF. The gene calls are TRBV11-2 and TRBJ2-2; a possible D gene is TRBD2 (6 bases). This CDR3 spans 17 amino acids. Per germline, CDR1 SGHAT and CDR2 FQNNGV. The germline V and J ends were trimmed by 1 base and 5 bases, with 17 bases remaining between them. Full variable domain (rest looked up from reference TRBV11-2 and TRBJ2-2): EAGVAQSPRYKIIEKRQSVAFWCNPISGHATLYWYQQILGQGPKLLIQFQNNGVVDDSQLPKDRFSAERLKGVDSTLKIQPAKLEDSAVYLCASSLGITGAVTGELFFGEGSRLTVL.

The CDR3 DNA follows: TGTGCCTGGAGTGGGGGACAGGGGGCGCAAGGCTACACCTTC. This codes for CAWSGGQGAQGYTF. The chain joins TRBV30 to TRBJ1-2, with 12 nucleotides matching TRBD1. CDR3 length: 14 residues. Germline V gene data show CDR1 as GTSNPN and CDR2 as SVGIG (reference sequence). With V trimmed by 1 base and J by 8 bases, 5 bases remained unmatched.

The chain employs TRBV18 and TRBJ2-7; 10 nucleotides agree with TRBD1. The CDR3 is 15 residues long. V shed 6 bases and J 6 bases; nucleotides not matched to a gene: 11. Germline loops: CDR1 KGHSH, CDR2 LQKENI. The CDR3 DNA reads as TGTGCCAGCTCTCCCGGGACAGGGGTCCCTGGCGAGCAGTACTTC. Its protein is CASSPGTGVPGEQYF. Full variable domain (missing parts from reference TRBV18 and TRBJ2-7): NAGVMQNPRHLVRRRGQEARLRCSPMKGHSHVYWYRQLPEEGLKFMVYLQKENIIDESGMPKERFSAEFPKEGPSILRIQQVVRGDSAAYFCASSPGTGVPGEQYFGPGTRLTVT.

CDR3 protein: CSVGGQGGYTF. The CDR3 DNA is TGCAGCGTCGGGGGACAGGGTGGCTACACCTTC. The chain has TRBV29-1 and TRBJ1-2, with 9 bases matching TRBD1. The germline CDR1 and CDR2 sequences are SQVTM and ANQGSEA. J was trimmed by 7 bases and V by 6 bases; bases with no gene match: 3. The CDR3 runs to 11 residues.

The rearrangement uses TRBV18 and TRBJ1-1; a possible D gene is TRBD1 (5 bases). The ends were cut back, 6 bases at V and 0 bases at J, with 8 bases in the middle. CDR1 and CDR2 from the germline V gene are KGHSH and LQKENI. The CDR3 runs 13 residues. The CDR3 nucleotides read TGTGCCAGCTCCTCGACAGTGAACACTGAAGCTTTCTTT. Translation gives CASSSTVNTEAFF.

The chain recombines TRBV19 with TRBJ2-3; TRBD1 matches 8 bases. Trimming cost V 1 base and J 5 bases; bases outside gene matches: 8. The CDR3 totals 16 residues. Germline CDR1 reads LNHDA; CDR2 reads SQIVND (reference sequence). The chain's CDR3 is CASSIVPGGLRDTQYF. CDR3 DNA sequence: TGTGCCAGTAGTATAGTACCAGGGGGCTTGAGAGATACGCAGTATTTT.

The CDR3 sequence is CASRGTGELFF. As DNA, the CDR3 is TGTGCCAGTAGGGGCACCGGGGAGCTGTTTTTT. The chain links TRBV6-5 to TRBJ2-2, with D maybe TRBD1 (5 bases). V gave up 9 bases and J gave up 4 bases, with 6 bases separating them. Per the germline V gene, CDR1 is MNHEY and CDR2 is SVGAGI. The CDR3 is made up of 11 amino acids.

The rearrangement joins TRBV30 to TRBJ1-2; TRBD1 aligns across 8 bases. The junction had 14 bases not matched to a gene; V was cut back by 3 bases and J by 8 bases. Per the germline V gene, CDR1 is GTSNPN and CDR2 is SVGIG (reference sequence). The CDR3 runs to 15 residues. Here the CDR3 reads CAWRYTGGVDRGYTF. CDR3 sequence (DNA): TGTGCCTGGAGGTATACAGGGGGTGTTGATCGAGGCTACACCTTC.

The rearrangement uses TRBV19 and TRBJ1-5; TRBD1 matches 10 bases. The trim removed 7 bases at V and 6 bases at J, leaving 9 bases unmatched. The CDR3 is 15 residues long. CDR1 is LNHDA, CDR2 SQIVND, per germline (reference sequence). As DNA, the CDR3 is TGTGCCAGTATGAGGGACAGGGGTTGGGGTCAGCCCCAGCATTTT. It translates to CASMRDRGWGQPQHF.

V is TRBV6-5 and J is TRBJ2-2; D is uncertain. Germline assignment: CDR1 MNHEY and CDR2 SVGAGI. V lost 6 bases and J 8 bases, leaving 19 bases between the germline ends. The CDR3 is made up of 15 amino acids. CDR3 sequence: CASRMENSWNGELFF. Here the CDR3 DNA reads TGTGCCAGCAGAATGGAGAATTCCTGGAATGGGGAGCTGTTTTTT.